This TCR beta chain was identified during a study of low-dose radiotherapy and immunotherapy resistance in tumors. TCR amplification used roughly 20 PCR cycles, a constant-region primer and a V-primer adapter. TCRdb redid the calling of the reads with MiXCR, one entry per CDR3 protein. The table lists approximately 52,000 distinct CDR3 sequences, around 34% of them singletons. As to time point: after trial treatment. Described treatment: LDRT plus nivolumab, ipilimumab, low-dose cyclophosphamide and aspirin (RACIN trial). There are 16 residues in the CDR3. Per the germline V gene, CDR1 is SGHVS and CDR2 is FNYEAQ. V trimming: 3 bases; J trimming: 2 bases; junction bases outside the gene matches: 4.

The chain carries TRBV7-6 and TRBJ2-7, with 13 positions matching TRBD2. This receptor was obtained from a male donor with rectosigmoid adenocarcinoma. The sample here was PBMCs, taken after low-dose radiotherapy plus immunotherapy. CDR3 nucleotide sequence: TGTGCCAGCAGCTTCCTCGGACTAGCGGGGGCCTACGAGCAGTACTTC. Translation gives CASSFLGLAGAYEQYF.